The entry below describes one TCR beta chain. Its antigen remains unknown. This entry belongs to a study of shared clonotypes between healthy human individuals. Study-level findings and limits: Generally, naive subsets came out with larger estimated richness than memory subsets.

This CDR3 has 16 residues. Germline assignment: CDR1 SGHAT and CDR2 FQNNGV. V shed 5 bases and J shed 3 bases, with 19 bases lying between them. The naive CD8 fraction comprised CD45RO-negative cells positively selected for CCR7 and excluded terminally differentiated effector memory CD45RA+ cells. The data were produced by immunoSEQ multiplex PCR, yet TCRdb's version contains in-frame clones alone and is incomplete. The table has around 1.9 million clones, 90% to 95% seen once; the top ten hold under 2%. This rearrangement joins TRBV11-2 to TRBJ1-1; D is unresolved. The sample comprised naive CD8+ T cells from PBMCs. The TCR was taken from a man aged 18 to 35 in good health. Some clones in this sample may be carry-over from other donors' samples. Here the CDR3 reads CASSPDRPVMYTEAFF. CDR3 nucleotide sequence: TGTGCCAGCAGCCCCGATCGTCCGGTTATGTACACTGAAGCTTTCTTT.